These 18 T cell receptor beta chains originate from one sample sequenced in a study of cytomegalovirus exposure and HLA in healthy donors (dated by TCRdb to 2016 to 2017). Receptor libraries were prepared by the immunoSEQ multiplex PCR assay. A mixture of 60 forward primers for TCR Vbeta segments and 13 reverse primers for TCR Jbeta segments was used in the multiplex PCR. TCRdb stores this immuneACCESS table with in-frame sequences only. Part of the clones is absent; in the studies checked, under half of the shortfall reflects unresolved V genes, and no reason is known for the rest. A total of 85,000 to 120,000 clones appear in this sample, about 71% of them only once. The top ten clones comprise approximately 0.74% of the sample. The sample was PBMCs. These receptors came from a boy younger than 18 in good health and CMV-seronegative.

V gene TRBV19 combines with J gene TRBJ1-3; D is unclear. The CDR3 has 14 amino acids. Trimming stripped 6 bases from V and 0 bases from J, with 9 bases between. CDR1 is LNHDA and CDR2 is SQIVND in the germline V gene (reference sequence). This CDR3 is CASSASGSGNTIYF. The CDR3 DNA is TGTGCCAGTAGCGCCTCAGGCTCTGGAAACACCATATATTTT.

The chain carries TRBV2 and TRBJ1-4; tentative D call: TRBD1 (5 bases). The CDR3 spans 12 residues. Germline CDR1 is SNHLY and CDR2 is FYNNEI. V lost 6 bases and J lost 8, with 10 bases in between. The CDR3 DNA is TGTGCCAGCAGGTTTCGGGGGGAAAAACTGTTTTTT. Encoded protein: CASRFRGEKLFF. Using reference TRBV2 and TRBJ1-4 for the parts outside the CDR3, the full variable domain is EPEVTQTPSHQVTQMGQEVILRCVPISNHLYFYWYRQILGQKVEFLVSFYNNEISEKSEIFDDQFSVERPDGSNFTLKIRSTKLEDSAMYFCASRFRGEKLFFGSGTQLSVL.

The chain recombines TRBV6-6 with TRBJ2-1, with 9 bases lining up with TRBD2. The CDR3 is made up of 15 amino acids. Germline values: CDR1 MNHNY, CDR2 SVGAGI (reference sequence). The junction had 3 bases not matched to a gene; V was cut back by 4 bases and J by 2 bases. The CDR3 DNA is TGTGCCAGCAGTTCTTTAGCGGGAGCCTACAATGAGCAGTTCTTC. Its protein is CASSSLAGAYNEQFF.

This clone appeared once. The rearrangement links TRBV28 to TRBJ2-3; 9 bases agree with TRBD2. CDR1 and CDR2 (germline): MDHEN, SYDVKM. The CDR3 consists of 15 residues. The V segment lost 5 bases and the J segment 5 bases; nucleotides outside the gene matches: 8. The CDR3 reads CASSTHNSGRDTQYF. The CDR3 DNA follows: TGTGCCAGCAGTACCCACAATAGCGGGAGAGATACGCAGTATTTT.

The sample holds one count of this clone. The rearrangement links TRBV19 to TRBJ2-6; 7 bases line up with TRBD1. Trimming took 6 bases from V and 12 from J; bases not matched to a gene: 8. Germline V gives CDR1 LNHDA, CDR2 SQIVND (reference sequence). The CDR3 is made up of 13 amino acids. The CDR3 region is CASRRGQAPVLTF. CDR3 DNA sequence: TGTGCCAGTAGAAGAGGACAGGCCCCCGTCCTGACTTTC. The full variable domain, in which reference TRBV19 and TRBJ2-6 provide the parts outside the CDR3, is DGGITQSPKYLFRKEGQNVTLSCEQNLNHDAMYWYRQDPGQGLRLIYYSQIVNDFQKGDIAEGYSVSREKKESFPLTVTSAQKNPTAFYLCASRRGQAPVLTFGAGSRLTVL.

In regard to this clone: Without the conserved terminal phenylalanine or tryptophan, this CDR3 likely stems from a read error. CDR3 in amino acids: CASRLQGAQGYTV. The DNA of the CDR3 is TGTGCCAGCAGACTACAGGGTGCGCAAGGCTACACCGTC. The chain recombines TRBV6-6 with TRBJ1-2; D may be TRBD1 (6 bases). CDR3 length: 13 amino acids. V lost 6 bases and J lost 8, with 16 bases in between. CDR1 and CDR2 (germline): MNHNY, SVGAGI (reference sequence).

The chain employs TRBV5-4 and TRBJ2-3; a possible D gene is TRBD1 (5 bases). The CDR3 contains 13 residues. Trimming removed 3 bases from V and 6 bases from J, with 11 bases in between. From germline, CDR1 is SGHNT and CDR2 YYREEE (reference sequence). CDR3: CASSYDRGDTQYF. In nucleotides, the CDR3 is TGTGCCAGCAGCTACGACAGAGGTGATACGCAGTATTTT.

This chain links TRBV27 with TRBJ2-7, with 11 bases lining up with TRBD2. The CDR3 sequence is 16 residues long. V dropped 2 bases and J dropped 1; count of bases not matched to a gene: 4. Germline values: CDR1 MNHEY, CDR2 SMNVEV (reference sequence). The CDR3 region has the DNA TGTGCCAGCAGTTTACCTAGCGGGAGGCCTTCCTACGAGCAGTACTTC. Its translation is CASSLPSGRPSYEQYF.

On this clone: Germline is not matched at one junction end, which may reflect a read error. J is TRBJ1-2 and V is TRBV19; tentative D call: TRBD1 (6 bases). Germline CDR1 LNHDA, CDR2 SQIVND (reference sequence). CDR3 length: 14 residues. CDR3 coding DNA: TGTGCCAGTAAAACACAGGGATTTTACTATAGCTACACCTTC. Protein product: CASKTQGFYYSYTF.

The chain combines TRBV2 with TRBJ2-5, with TRBD2 identical over 8 bases. This CDR3 is 13 amino acids long. Germline loops: CDR1 SNHLY, CDR2 FYNNEI. V lost 11 bases to trimming and J lost 5 bases; unmatched junction nucleotides: 10. CDR3 sequence (DNA): TGTGCCCTCGGGGGGGTCCTAGGTGAGACCCAGTACTTC. Protein: CALGGVLGETQYF.

The CDR3 region is CASSFGQGEAFF. The CDR3 bases are TGCGCCAGCAGCTTCGGACAGGGGGAAGCTTTCTTT. The rearrangement uses TRBV5-1 and TRBJ1-1, with 9 positions matching TRBD1. Germline V gene data show CDR1 as SGHRS and CDR2 as YFSETQ. CDR3 size: 12 residues. After removal of 2 bases from V and 8 bases from J, the junction contained 1 base not matched to a gene.

This chain uses TRBV28 with TRBJ2-3, with TRBD2 matching over 10 bases. The germline V gene has CDR1 MDHEN and CDR2 SYDVKM. The ends lost 1 base at V and 0 bases at J; junction bases unmatched: 10. This CDR3 is 19 amino acids long. The CDR3 is CASSLLKAGGGISTDTQYF. The CDR3 DNA sequence: TGTGCCAGCAGTTTATTGAAAGCGGGGGGGGGAATTAGCACAGATACGCAGTATTTT. The complete variable domain, with remaining parts taken from reference TRBV28 and TRBJ2-3, reads DVKVTQSSRYLVKRTGEKVFLECVQDMDHENMFWYRQDPGLGLRLIYFSYDVKMKEKGDIPEGYSVSREKKERFSLILESASTNQTSMYLCASSLLKAGGGISTDTQYFGPGTRLTVL.

This clone was picked up one time. The chain carries TRBV6-5 and TRBJ1-5; a weak D match, TRBD1 (5 bases). Germline-derived CDR1 and CDR2 are MNHEY and SVGAGI. Between the trimmed V and J ends, which lost 6 bases and 12 bases, there was a span of 15 bases. The CDR3 is 12 residues long. CDR3 DNA sequence: TGTGCCAGCAGCCCGGGACTCCCGAGCCAGCATTTT. As protein: CASSPGLPSQHF.

The V and J genes are TRBV2 and TRBJ2-7; D gene ambiguous. V gave up 3 bases and J gave up 2 bases, with 11 bases separating them. CDR1 and CDR2 from the germline V gene are SNHLY and FYNNEI. This CDR3 has 14 residues. CDR3 protein: CASSEWQLTYEQYF. The CDR3 nucleotides read TGTGCCAGCAGTGAGTGGCAGTTAACCTACGAGCAGTACTTC.

The J gene is TRBJ1-1, the V gene TRBV7-2; no clear D gene. CDR1 and CDR2 from the germline V gene are SGHTA and FQGNSA. The CDR3 is 14 residues long. V lost 7 bases and J 4 bases, leaving 16 bases between the germline ends. The CDR3 is CASTLRRRGTEAFF. The DNA for the CDR3 is TGTGCCAGCACCTTGAGGCGCCGGGGCACTGAAGCTTTCTTT.

The chain uses TRBV7-8 and TRBJ1-1, with D unclear. The CDR3 sequence is 13 residues long. CDR1 is SGHVS and CDR2 is FQNEAQ in the germline V gene. Trimming left V 5 bases short and J 1 base short, with 8 bases between. CDR3 in DNA: TGTGCCAGCAGCCCCAGAGGGAACACTGAAGCTTTCTTT. Residues: CASSPRGNTEAFF.

This chain joins TRBV6-4 and TRBJ2-3; no clear D. Germline V gives CDR1 MRHNA, CDR2 SNTAGT. Deletions cut 2 bases from V and 5 bases from J, with 8 bases between. The CDR3 length is 13 residues. CDR3: CASSDGRVDTQYF. CDR3 bases: TGTGCCAGCAGTGACGGTCGAGTAGATACGCAGTATTTT.

This clone was seen a handful of times. CDR3 in DNA: TGTGCCAGCAGTTACTCGTACGGCCCCAGGGACTACACCTTC. This codes for CASSYSYGPRDYTF. The genes are TRBV6-5 and TRBJ1-2, with D possibly being TRBD1 (5 bases). The V end lost 0 bases, the J end lost 10 bases, and 15 bases lay between the germline ends. This CDR3 region has 14 residues. Germline V gene data show CDR1 as MNHEY and CDR2 as SVGAGI.